These 10 T cell receptor beta chains were all obtained from the same sample, sequenced in a study of T-cell memory formation after mild COVID-19. TCRdb fed the 5' RACE reads into MiXCR, producing one record per CDR3 protein. The sample contains a few hundred thousand distinct CDR3 sequences, around 21% of which appear only once. The sequenced material came from PBMCs or a T cell subset sorted from them (not recorded which). The receptors come from an adult woman who had mild COVID-19 (a few samples of this study predate the infection). Cell type and time point are not known.

V usage is TRBV28 and J usage is TRBJ2-3; 7 nucleotides line up with TRBD2. V lost 5 bases, J lost 9 bases, and 11 bases stayed unmatched. From germline, CDR1 is MDHEN and CDR2 SYDVKM. This CDR3 has 14 residues. The CDR3 region is CASSPLMTSKTQYF. CDR3 bases: TGTGCCAGCAGTCCTTTGATGACTAGCAAGACGCAGTATTTT.

In this sample, this clonotype turned up a few times. The chain is built from TRBV6-2 or TRBV6-3 and TRBJ1-5, with D tentatively TRBD1 (6 bases). CDR3 length equals 16 residues. CDR1 is MNHEY and CDR2 is SVGEGT in the germline V gene. V lost 6 bases and J lost 0, with 15 bases in between. The CDR3 region is CASSPGTPDSNQPQHF. The CDR3 coding sequence is TGTGCCAGCAGCCCCGGGACACCGGATAGCAATCAGCCCCAGCATTTT.

The sample holds many counts of this clonotype. The rearrangement links TRBV3-1 to TRBJ1-1; possibly TRBD1 for D (5 bases). The V end was cut by 4 bases, the J end by 4 bases, with 10 bases between. The CDR3 is 13 residues long. Germline V CDR1 and CDR2: LGHDT, YNNKEL (reference sequence). This CDR3 reads CASSPGHLTEAFF. The CDR3 DNA reads as TGTGCCAGCAGCCCAGGACATCTCACTGAAGCTTTCTTT.

The chain combines TRBV25-1 with TRBJ2-3; 10 bases map to TRBD2. The CDR3 consists of 16 residues. Germline V gives CDR1 MGHDK, CDR2 SYGVNS. J lost 8 bases, V lost 4 bases, and 12 bases had no gene match. Here the CDR3 reads CASSVQWGSGRATQYF. CDR3 nucleotide sequence: TGTGCCAGCAGTGTACAGTGGGGGAGCGGGAGGGCTACGCAGTATTTT.

The chain recombines TRBV7-9 with TRBJ2-2; D is unclear. The CDR3 has 12 residues. Trimming shortened V by 10 bases and J by 5 bases, and 11 bases separated the two germline ends. Germline assignment: CDR1 SEHNR and CDR2 FQNEAQ (reference sequence). The CDR3 is CATNPLTGELFF. The CDR3 coding sequence is TGTGCCACAAACCCATTGACCGGGGAGCTGTTTTTT.

The chain employs TRBV9 and TRBJ2-2; TRBD2 agrees at 13 bases. After removal of 1 base from V and 0 bases from J, the junction contained 6 bases not matched to a gene. The germline CDR1 and CDR2 sequences are SGDLS and YYNGEE. This CDR3 is built from 19 residues. The CDR3 sequence is CASSVPGLAGAPNTGELFF. Here the CDR3 DNA reads TGTGCCAGCAGCGTACCCGGACTAGCGGGAGCCCCGAACACCGGGGAGCTGTTTTTT. The entire variable domain, with the rest obtained from reference TRBV9 and TRBJ2-2, is as follows: DSGVTQTPKHLITATGQRVTLRCSPRSGDLSVYWYQQSLDQGLQFLIQYYNGEERAKGNILERFSAQQFPDLHSELNLSSLELGDSALYFCASSVPGLAGAPNTGELFFGEGSRLTVL.

This clonotype has only a few counts. The chain employs TRBV7-8 and TRBJ2-2; D gene unclear. This CDR3 spans 10 amino acids. V dropped 10 bases and J dropped 5 bases, with 5 bases sitting between them. CDR1 SGHVS and CDR2 FQNEAQ come from the germline V gene. The CDR3 loop reads CAIGTGELFF. CDR3 DNA sequence: TGTGCCATAGGAACCGGGGAGCTGTTTTTT.

This rearrangement joins TRBV19 to TRBJ2-7, with a tentative D call TRBD1 (5 bases). The CDR3 has 12 residues. V gave up 5 bases and J gave up 4 bases, with 9 bases separating them. Germline V gives CDR1 LNHDA, CDR2 SQIVND (reference sequence). CDR3 DNA sequence: TGTGCCAGTAGTGCCCAGGGTTACGAGCAGTACTTC. Its translation is CASSAQGYEQYF.

This sequence joins TRBV24-1 and TRBJ2-5; 7 bases are shared with TRBD1. CDR3 length equals 14 residues. CDR1 and CDR2 from the germline V gene are KGHDR and SFDVKD. Trimming removed 1 base from V and 5 bases from J; junction bases left unmatched: 3. The chain's CDR3 is CATSDLGGAETQYF. CDR3 coding DNA: TGTGCCACCAGTGATTTAGGGGGCGCCGAGACCCAGTACTTC.

The table lists this clonotype with a few counts. This chain uses TRBV7-2 with TRBJ2-1; D gene ambiguous. Trimming stripped 5 bases from V and 9 bases from J, with 11 bases between. Germline CDR1 SGHTA, CDR2 FQGNSA. CDR3 length: 12 amino acids. CDR3 residues: CASSPVMFEQFF. The CDR3, as DNA: TGTGCCAGCAGCCCTGTTATGTTTGAGCAGTTCTTC.